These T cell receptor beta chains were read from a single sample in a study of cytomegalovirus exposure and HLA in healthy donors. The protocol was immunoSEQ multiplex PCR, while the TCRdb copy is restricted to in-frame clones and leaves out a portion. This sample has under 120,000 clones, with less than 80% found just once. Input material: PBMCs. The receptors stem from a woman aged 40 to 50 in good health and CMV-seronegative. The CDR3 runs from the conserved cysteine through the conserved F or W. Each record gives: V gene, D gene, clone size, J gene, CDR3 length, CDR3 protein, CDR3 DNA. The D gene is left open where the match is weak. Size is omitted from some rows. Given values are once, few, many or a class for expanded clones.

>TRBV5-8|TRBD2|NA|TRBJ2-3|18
CASSPGRRGVSSTDTQYF
TGTGCCAGCAGCCCCGGGCGGCGGGGGGTCTCTAGCACAGATACGCAGTATTTT
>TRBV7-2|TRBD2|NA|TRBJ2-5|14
CASSLAGGRETQYF
TGTGCCAGCAGTCTAGCGGGGGGGCGGGAGACCCAGTACTTC
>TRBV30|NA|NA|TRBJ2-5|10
CAWTEETQYF
TGTGCCTGGACAGAAGAGACCCAGTACTTC
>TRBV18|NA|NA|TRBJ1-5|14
CASSPNAGVQPQHF
TGTGCCAGCTCACCTAATGCGGGGGTTCAGCCCCAGCATTTT
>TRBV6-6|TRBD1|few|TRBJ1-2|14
CASTRGGSNYGYTF
TGTGCCAGCACCAGAGGGGGCTCCAACTATGGCTACACCTTC
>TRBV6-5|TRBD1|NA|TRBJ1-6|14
CASSSGTEGSPLHF
TGTGCCAGCTCTTCCGGGACAGAGGGTTCACCCCTCCACTTT
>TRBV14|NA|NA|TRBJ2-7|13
CASSQVGPYEQYF
TGTGCCAGCAGCCAAGTTGGGCCCTACGAGCAGTACTTC
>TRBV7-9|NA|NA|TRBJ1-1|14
CASSLPGLNTEAFF
TGTGCCAGCAGCCTACCGGGGTTGAACACTGAAGCTTTCTTT
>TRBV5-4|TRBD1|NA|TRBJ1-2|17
CASSLDTGAAPNYGYTF
TGTGCCAGCAGCTTAGATACAGGGGCCGCCCCTAACTATGGCTACACCTTC
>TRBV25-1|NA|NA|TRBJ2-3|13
CASSEYGGVTQYF
TGTGCCAGCAGTGAATATGGCGGGGTGACGCAGTATTTT
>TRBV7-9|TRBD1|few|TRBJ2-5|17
CASSFSPAPGQQETQYF
TGTGCCAGCAGCTTCTCCCCGGCGCCGGGACAGCAAGAGACCCAGTACTTC
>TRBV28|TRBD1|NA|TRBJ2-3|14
CASTPDRLYGTGYF
TGTGCCAGCACGCCGGACAGGCTGTATGGGACGGGGTATTTT
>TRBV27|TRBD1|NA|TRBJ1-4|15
CASSFSGTGGEKLFF
TGTGCCAGCAGTTTCTCCGGGACAGGAGGTGAAAAACTGTTTTTT
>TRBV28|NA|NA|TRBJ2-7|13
CASSADNSYEQYF
TGTGCCAGCAGCGCCGACAACTCCTACGAGCAGTACTTC
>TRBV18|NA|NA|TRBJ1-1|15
CASLREGHQDTEAFF
TGTGCCAGCCTGCGTGAAGGACATCAGGACACTGAAGCTTTCTTT
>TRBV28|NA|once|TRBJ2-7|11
CASSPLYEQYF
TGTGCCAGCAGTCCTCTCTACGAGCAGTACTTC
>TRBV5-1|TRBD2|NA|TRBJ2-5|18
CASSSGGGGLADQETQYF
TGCGCCAGCAGCTCGGGAGGGGGGGGACTAGCGGATCAAGAGACCCAGTACTTC
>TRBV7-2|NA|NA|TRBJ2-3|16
CASSSGPRGSTDTQYF
TGTGCCAGCAGCTCGGGACCTCGGGGGAGCACAGATACGCAGTATTTT
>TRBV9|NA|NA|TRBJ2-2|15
CASSVEYSPSGELFF
TGTGCCAGCAGCGTAGAGTACAGCCCCTCCGGGGAGCTGTTTTTT
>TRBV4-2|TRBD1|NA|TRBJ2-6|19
CASSLVRGQGASGANVLTF
TGTGCCAGCAGCCTGGTGCGAGGACAGGGGGCCTCTGGGGCCAACGTCCTGACTTTC
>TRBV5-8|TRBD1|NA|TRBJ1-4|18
CASSFWGQGATVGEKLFF
TGTGCCAGCAGCTTTTGGGGACAGGGGGCAACTGTGGGTGAAAAACTGTTTTTT
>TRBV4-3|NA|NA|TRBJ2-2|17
CASSQDPAGTSTGELFF
TGCGCCAGCAGCCAAGATCCAGCGGGCACTAGCACCGGGGAGCTGTTTTTT
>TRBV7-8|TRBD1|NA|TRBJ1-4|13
CASSQRQGGKLFF
TGTGCCAGCAGCCAACGACAGGGGGGAAAACTGTTTTTT
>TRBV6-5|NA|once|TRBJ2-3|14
CASSLVRGTDTQYF
TGTGCCAGCAGTCTGGTCAGGGGCACAGATACGCAGTATTTT
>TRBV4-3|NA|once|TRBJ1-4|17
CASSQDRRVKSNEKLFF
TGCGCCAGCAGCCAAGATAGACGGGTGAAATCCAATGAAAAACTGTTTTTT
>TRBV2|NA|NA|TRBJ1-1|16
CASSARGGIPNTEAFF
TGTGCCAGCAGTGCTCGGGGAGGTATACCTAACACTGAAGCTTTCTTT
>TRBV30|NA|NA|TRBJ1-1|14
CAWSVSPAGAEAFF
TGTGCCTGGAGTGTAAGCCCAGCGGGGGCTGAAGCTTTCTTT
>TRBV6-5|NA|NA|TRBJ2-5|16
CASSYWGRGVSETQYF
TGTGCCAGCAGTTACTGGGGCAGGGGCGTTAGTGAGACCCAGTACTTC
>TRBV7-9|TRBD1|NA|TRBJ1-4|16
CSSSLGGDRGRGKLFF
TGTTCCAGCAGCCTCGGAGGGGACAGGGGGCGAGGAAAACTGTTTTTT
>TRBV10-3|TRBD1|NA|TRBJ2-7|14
CAISELQGAYEQYF
TGTGCCATCAGTGAATTACAGGGGGCCTACGAGCAGTACTTC
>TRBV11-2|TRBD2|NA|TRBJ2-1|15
CASSLVLAGVDEQFF
TGTGCCAGCAGCTTAGTACTAGCGGGAGTTGATGAGCAGTTCTTC
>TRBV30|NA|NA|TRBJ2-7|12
CAWSVRSYEQYF
TGTGCCTGGAGTGTACGAAGCTACGAGCAGTACTTC
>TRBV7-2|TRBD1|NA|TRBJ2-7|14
CASSRDRASYEQYF
TGTGCCAGCAGCCGGGACAGGGCGTCCTACGAGCAGTACTTC
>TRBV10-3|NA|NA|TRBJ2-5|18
CAISDPTGGTGVAETQYF
TGTGCCATCAGTGACCCGACGGGCGGGACGGGGGTAGCGGAGACCCAGTACTTC
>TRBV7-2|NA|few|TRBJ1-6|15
CASSLGGSYNSPLHF
TGTGCCAGCAGCTTAGGAGGCTCCTATAATTCACCCCTCCACTTT
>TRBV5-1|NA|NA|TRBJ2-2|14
CASSTDTTSGELFF
TGCGCCAGCAGCACAGACACAACTAGCGGGGAGCTGTTTTTT
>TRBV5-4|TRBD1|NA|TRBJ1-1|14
CASSFPGQAFEAFF
TGTGCCAGCAGCTTCCCCGGACAGGCCTTTGAAGCTTTCTTT
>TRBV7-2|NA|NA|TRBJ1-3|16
CASSLARLSSGNTIYF
TGTGCCAGCAGCTTAGCTCGACTGAGCTCTGGAAACACCATATATTTT
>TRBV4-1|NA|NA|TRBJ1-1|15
CASSQDKLRGSEAFF
TGCGCCAGCAGCCAAGATAAGTTGAGGGGGTCTGAAGCTTTCTTT
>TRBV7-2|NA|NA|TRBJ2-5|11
CASSSEETQYF
TGTGCCAGCAGCTCCGAAGAGACCCAGTACTTC
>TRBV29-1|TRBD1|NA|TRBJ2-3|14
CSVTLTGGTDTQYF
TGCAGCGTGACCCTGACAGGGGGCACAGATACGCAGTATTTT
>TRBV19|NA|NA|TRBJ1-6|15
CASSMVGSPNSPLHF
TGTGCCAGTAGTATGGTGGGCAGTCCGAATTCACCCCTCCACTTT
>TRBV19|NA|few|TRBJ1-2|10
CASFLRDYTF
TGTGCCAGTTTCCTGCGCGACTACACCTTC
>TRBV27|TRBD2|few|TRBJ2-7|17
CASSLSGTSGIVNEQYF
TGTGCCAGCAGTTTATCGGGGACTAGCGGGATAGTAAACGAGCAGTACTTC
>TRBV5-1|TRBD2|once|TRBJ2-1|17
CASSPGLAGGHYNEQFF
TGCGCCAGCAGCCCCGGACTAGCGGGGGGGCACTACAATGAGCAGTTCTTC
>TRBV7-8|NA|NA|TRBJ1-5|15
CASSSAGVGNQPQHF
TGTGCCAGCAGCTCGGCGGGTGTGGGCAATCAGCCCCAGCATTTT
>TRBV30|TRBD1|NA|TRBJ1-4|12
CAWSVGTGTLFF
TGTGCCTGGAGTGTAGGGACAGGGACACTGTTTTTT
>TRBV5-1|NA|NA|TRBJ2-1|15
CASSATASTGNEQFF
TGCGCCAGCAGCGCGACGGCTAGCACGGGCAATGAGCAGTTCTTC
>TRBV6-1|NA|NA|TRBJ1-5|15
CASSEDGGSYQPQHF
TGTGCCAGCAGTGAAGACGGCGGATCTTATCAGCCCCAGCATTTT
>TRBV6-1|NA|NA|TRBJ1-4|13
CASSTGPSEKLFF
TGTGCCAGCAGCACAGGGCCGAGTGAAAAACTGTTTTTT
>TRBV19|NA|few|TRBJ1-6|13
CASTGQMNSPLHF
TGTGCCAGCACGGGACAAATGAATTCACCCCTCCACTTT
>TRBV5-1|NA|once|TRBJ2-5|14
CASSSNIVGWEQYF
TGCGCCAGCAGCTCGAACATTGTTGGTTGGGAGCAGTACTTC
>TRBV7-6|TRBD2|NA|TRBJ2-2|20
CASSLAPGLAGEGSGGELFF
TGTGCCAGCAGCTTAGCCCCGGGACTAGCGGGCGAGGGGTCTGGCGGGGAGCTGTTTTTT
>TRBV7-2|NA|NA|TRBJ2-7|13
CASSPLRFYEQYF
TGTGCCAGCAGCCCGCTGAGATTCTACGAGCAGTACTTC
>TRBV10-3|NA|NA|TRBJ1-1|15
CAISSPTGVNTEAFF
TGTGCCATCAGCTCCCCGACAGGAGTGAACACTGAAGCTTTCTTT
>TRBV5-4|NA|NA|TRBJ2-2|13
CASSLSPAGELFF
TGTGCCAGCAGCCTCTCCCCGGCCGGGGAGCTGTTTTTT
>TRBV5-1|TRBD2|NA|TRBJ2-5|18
CASSQGPSGRGAWETQYF
TGCGCCAGCAGCCAGGGGCCTAGCGGGAGAGGGGCGTGGGAGACCCAGTACTTC
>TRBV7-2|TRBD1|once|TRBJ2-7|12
CASSPDRNEQYF
TGTGCCAGCAGCCCGGACAGGAACGAGCAGTACTTC
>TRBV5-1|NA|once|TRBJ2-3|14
CASSLQADTDTQYF
TGCGCCAGCAGCTTGCAGGCAGACACAGATACGCAGTATTTT
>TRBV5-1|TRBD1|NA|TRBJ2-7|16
CASSSQPGQEAYEQYF
TGCGCCAGCAGCTCACAGCCGGGACAGGAGGCCTACGAGCAGTACTTC